Below, 10 T cell receptor beta chains from the same sample are listed, as sequenced in a study of blood T cell repertoires in COVID-19. Profiling relied on immunoSEQ multiplex PCR, and the TCRdb table lists in-frame clones only, not all of them. Among roughly 240,000 clones listed, about four fifths were seen once. The sequenced sample was PBMCs or T cells enriched from blood (not recorded which). These receptors originate from a middle-aged woman who had been exposed to COVID-19.

V is TRBV28 and J is TRBJ1-1, with a possible D match to TRBD1 (5 bases). Germline-derived CDR1 and CDR2 are MDHEN and SYDVKM. Trimming took off 4 bases at V and 3 bases at J, with 21 bases between the two ends. The CDR3 extends over 17 amino acids. CDR3 nucleotide sequence: TGTGCCAGCAGTTCTACGGGGATTGGACCGGGGGACACTGAAGCTTTCTTT. Translation gives CASSSTGIGPGDTEAFF.

The J gene is TRBJ1-1, the V gene TRBV5-1, with D perhaps matching TRBD1 (6 bases). The CDR3 loop spans 17 amino acids. The V end lost 0 bases, the J end lost 1 base, and 16 bases lay between the germline ends. Per the germline V gene, CDR1 is SGHRS and CDR2 is YFSETQ. The chain's CDR3 is CASSLAWQGRSNTEAFF. CDR3 DNA: TGCGCCAGCAGCTTGGCCTGGCAGGGGCGCTCGAACACTGAAGCTTTCTTT.

J is TRBJ1-1 and V is TRBV10-3; 11 positions agree with TRBD1. CDR1 and CDR2 from the germline V gene are ENHRY and SYGVKD. This CDR3 is built from 15 residues. V shed 2 bases and J 5 bases; nucleotides not matched to a gene: 4. DNA for the CDR3: TGTGCCATCAGTGAGAGGGACAGGGGGGAAACTGAAGCTTTCTTT. Translating it yields CAISERDRGETEAFF.

V usage is TRBV19 and J usage is TRBJ1-2; a possible D gene is TRBD1 (6 bases). V lost 5 bases to trimming and J lost 3 bases, with 22 bases between them. The length of the CDR3 is 17 residues. The germline V gene has CDR1 LNHDA and CDR2 SQIVND (reference sequence). CDR3 DNA: TGTGCCAGTAGTTATTCGGGACAACTTAATACTTACTATGGCTACACCTTC. Residues: CASSYSGQLNTYYGYTF.

The chain employs TRBV7-9 and TRBJ2-7, with 8 bases fitting TRBD1. CDR1 is SEHNR and CDR2 is FQNEAQ in the germline V gene (reference sequence). This CDR3 is 14 amino acids long. The junction had 7 bases not matched to a gene; V was cut back by 4 bases and J by 5 bases. The CDR3 is CASSYRTGLNEQYF. Here the CDR3 DNA reads TGTGCCAGCAGCTACAGGACAGGGCTGAACGAGCAGTACTTC.

This chain uses TRBV14 with TRBJ2-7; tentative D call: TRBD1 (5 bases). Germline CDR1 SGHDN, CDR2 FVKESK. V was shortened by 0 bases and J by 0 bases, with 12 bases between the two germline ends. The CDR3 spans 16 residues. The CDR3, as DNA: TGTGCCAGCAGCCAAGATGCAGGGAAGAGCTCCTACGAGCAGTACTTC. Its protein is CASSQDAGKSSYEQYF.

This sequence joins TRBV5-5 and TRBJ1-5, with no clear D. CDR3 length: 15 residues. V was pared by 0 bases and J by 0 bases, with 7 bases between. Looked up from germline, CDR1 is SGHKS and CDR2 is YYEKEE (reference sequence). CDR3: CASSLGPRSNQPQHF. The CDR3 DNA follows: TGTGCCAGCAGCTTGGGGCCTCGTAGCAATCAGCCCCAGCATTTT. The variable domain in full, with the rest retrieved from reference TRBV5-5 and TRBJ1-5, is DAGVTQSPTHLIKTRGQQVTLRCSPISGHKSVSWYQQVLGQGPQFIFQYYEKEERGRGNFPDRFSARQFPNYSSELNVNALLLGDSALYLCASSLGPRSNQPQHFGDGTRLSIL.

The chain combines TRBV12-3 or TRBV12-4 with TRBJ1-2; perhaps TRBD1 as D (5 bases). The V and J ends lost 6 bases and 8 bases respectively, with 13 bases between them. The CDR3 runs to 12 residues. CDR3 nucleotides: TGTGCCAGCAGATATACAGGTCTCGGCTACACCTTC. It encodes CASRYTGLGYTF.

The chain is built from TRBV3-1 (or the pseudogene TRBV3-2) and TRBJ1-2; 9 bases are shared with TRBD1. This CDR3 region has 14 residues. CDR1 LGHDT and CDR2 YNNKEL come from the germline V gene (reference sequence). Trimming cost V 4 bases and J 5 bases; bases outside gene matches: 5. CDR3 in DNA: TGTGCCAGCAGCCCCTCCGGGACAGGGTATGGCTACACCTTC. Residues: CASSPSGTGYGYTF.

This clone occurred a few times. The V gene is TRBV19, the J gene TRBJ1-2; TRBD1 aligns across 11 bases. The CDR3 totals 16 residues. Unmatched junction bases numbered 14, after V lost 7 bases and J lost 7 bases. Germline V gene data show CDR1 as LNHDA and CDR2 as SQIVND (reference sequence). The CDR3 DNA follows: TGTGCCAGTACGCGGGACAGGGGGGCCCACGAAAGTGGCTACACCTTC. Its protein product is CASTRDRGAHESGYTF.